The 26 T cell receptor beta chains reported below all come from one sample, sequenced in a study of cytomegalovirus exposure and HLA in healthy donors (dated by TCRdb to about 2017). Libraries were built with the immunoSEQ multiplex PCR assay. For the multiplex PCR, a mixture combining 60 forward primers for TCR Vbeta segments and 13 reverse primers for TCR Jbeta segments was used. TCRdb's version of the immuneACCESS table is confined to in-frame rearrangements and falls short of the full clone set. An unresolved V gene accounts for under half of the shortfall where checked; the remainder is of unknown origin. The sample table shows some 190,000 clones, and 75% to 90% are seen once. Together, the top ten hold approximately 1.3% of the sample. Material: PBMCs. The receptors stem from a boy aged 2 to 10 in good health and CMV-seronegative.

In the case of this clone: An end of the junction differs from the germline gene, which may be a read error. The chain uses TRBV7-7 and TRBJ2-7; D assignment may be TRBD1 or TRBD2 (6 bases each). Germline CDR1 and CDR2: SSHAT and FNYEAQ (reference sequence). This CDR3 is built from 13 residues. The CDR3 reads CASSLGGRTEQYF. For the CDR3, the DNA is TGTGCTAGCAGCTTAGGGGGGCGGACCGAGCAGTACTTC.

This chain uses TRBV6-4 with TRBJ1-4, with D perhaps TRBD1 (5 bases). V dropped 5 bases and J dropped 5 bases, with 15 bases sitting between them. From germline, CDR1 is MRHNA and CDR2 SNTAGT. The CDR3 contains 15 residues. In nucleotides, the CDR3 is TGTGCCAGCAGTAATACGACAGACAGAAATGAAAAACTGTTTTTT. Its translation is CASSNTTDRNEKLFF.

Points on this clone: This sample includes further DNA sequences coding for the same CDR3. The CDR3: CAGKRPGLGWDEQFF. CDR3 nucleotide sequence: TGTGCCGGGAAACGTCCGGGACTAGGGTGGGATGAGCAGTTCTTC. The V call is TRBV30, the J call TRBJ2-1; TRBD2 agrees at 8 bases. Trimming cost V 8 bases and J 8 bases; bases outside gene matches: 17. The CDR3 has 15 amino acids. Germline lookup yields CDR1 GTSNPN and CDR2 SVGIG (reference sequence). Full variable domain (rest looked up from reference TRBV30 and TRBJ2-1): SQTIHQWPATLVQPVGSPLSLECTVEGTSNPNLYWYRQAAGRGLQLLFYSVGIGQISSEVPQNLSASRPQDRQFILSSKKLLLSDSGFYLCAGKRPGLGWDEQFFGPGTRLTVL.

This chain joins TRBV19 and TRBJ1-5; D may be TRBD1 (5 bases). Trimming left V 5 bases short and J 1 base short, with 12 bases between. CDR3 size: 15 residues. From germline, CDR1 is LNHDA and CDR2 SQIVND (reference sequence). CDR3 sequence (DNA): TGTGCCAGTAGTCCTACCGGGGGGAGCAATCAGCCCCAGCATTTT. Translated, it gives CASSPTGGSNQPQHF.

The V gene is TRBV5-4, the J gene TRBJ1-2; D remains unclear. This CDR3 spans 13 amino acids. V gave up 4 bases and J gave up 4 bases, with 11 bases separating them. From germline, CDR1 is SGHNT and CDR2 YYREEE (reference sequence). The CDR3: CASSQESVYGYTF. The CDR3 DNA follows: TGTGCCAGCAGCCAAGAGTCCGTCTATGGCTACACCTTC.

In its sample, this clone was seen once. CDR3 residues: CASSVGGLGADTQYF. The CDR3 DNA follows: TGTGCCAGCAGCGTAGGGGGACTAGGGGCAGATACGCAGTATTTT. This chain uses TRBV9 with TRBJ2-3, with 8 bases identical to TRBD2. V lost 0 bases to trimming and J lost 4 bases; unmatched junction nucleotides: 4. This CDR3 contains 15 residues. The germline gives CDR1 SGDLS, CDR2 YYNGEE.

This clone was recorded a few times. This rearrangement joins TRBV19 to TRBJ1-3; D is possibly TRBD1 (6 bases). V was shortened by 5 bases and J by 0 bases, with 14 bases between the two germline ends. Germline V CDR1 and CDR2: LNHDA, SQIVND (reference sequence). CDR3 length equals 16 residues. The CDR3 sequence is CASSDRSFNSGNTIYF. Here the CDR3 DNA reads TGTGCCAGTAGTGACAGGAGCTTCAACTCTGGAAACACCATATATTTT.

V gene TRBV2 combines with J gene TRBJ2-7; possibly TRBD1 for D (6 bases). From germline, CDR1 is SNHLY and CDR2 FYNNEI. The CDR3 length is 18 residues. V was clipped by 4 bases and J by 0 bases, with 22 bases between them. CDR3 protein: CASSGLLPGQPLSYEQYF. CDR3 in DNA: TGTGCCAGCAGTGGACTCCTACCGGGACAACCGCTCTCCTACGAGCAGTACTTC. Together with reference TRBV2 and TRBJ2-7, the CDR3 gives the full variable domain: EPEVTQTPSHQVTQMGQEVILRCVPISNHLYFYWYRQILGQKVEFLVSFYNNEISEKSEIFDDQFSVERPDGSNFTLKIRSTKLEDSAMYFCASSGLLPGQPLSYEQYFGPGTRLTVT.

The chain uses TRBV18 and TRBJ2-7; TRBD1 might be the D (5 bases). Germline V gene data show CDR1 as KGHSH and CDR2 as LQKENI. Trimming took 3 bases from V and 3 from J, leaving 15 bases between them. The length of the CDR3 is 15 residues. CDR3 sequence: CASSPTTGPNYEQYF. DNA of the CDR3: TGTGCCAGCTCACCCACCACAGGTCCCAACTACGAGCAGTACTTC.

A remark on this clone: At one end the junction does not follow the germline gene, possibly because of a read error. V and J are TRBV7-7 and TRBJ2-5; TRBD1 might be the D (6 bases). The CDR3 is 14 residues long. Germline V lookup: CDR1 SSHAT, CDR2 FNYEAQ (reference sequence). CDR3 amino acids: CASSQGRAEETQYF. CDR3 nucleotides: TGTGCTAGCAGCCAGGGGCGAGCGGAAGAGACCCAGTACTTC. Combining the CDR3 with reference TRBV7-7 and TRBJ2-5 gives the whole variable domain GAGVSQSPRYKVTKRGQDVTLRCDPISSHATLYWYQQALGQGPEFLTYFNYEAQPDKSGLPSDRFSAERPEGSISTLTIQRTEQRDSAMYRCASSQGRAEETQYFGPGTRLLVL.

The rearrangement uses TRBV6-6 and TRBJ2-5, with D maybe TRBD1 (6 bases). Germline values: CDR1 MNHNY, CDR2 SVGAGI (reference sequence). V dropped 7 bases and J dropped 1 base, with 13 bases sitting between them. The CDR3 contains 14 residues. Written as DNA, the CDR3 is TGTGCCAGCATTTTACGAGGGGGCCAAGAGACCCAGTACTTC. Its translation is CASILRGGQETQYF.

This clone turned up a few times. The CDR3 sequence: CSVSTGFSNEKLFF. In DNA, the CDR3 is TGCAGCGTTTCGACCGGGTTCTCAAATGAAAAACTGTTTTTT. The chain links TRBV29-1 to TRBJ1-4; the D is unclear. The germline V gene has CDR1 SQVTM and CDR2 ANQGSEA. V lost 5 bases and J lost 5, with 15 bases in between. The CDR3 has 14 residues.

V and J are TRBV27 and TRBJ1-1; D uncertain. CDR1 and CDR2 from the germline V gene are MNHEY and SMNVEV (reference sequence). This CDR3 region has 11 residues. Trimming took off 5 bases at V and 10 bases at J, with 11 bases between the two ends. CDR3 sequence reads: CASSRAGLAFF. The CDR3 nucleotides read TGTGCCAGCAGTCGGGCGGGTCTAGCTTTCTTT.

CDR3: CASSLEGDGYTF. CDR3 bases: TGTGCCAGCAGCTTAGAAGGGGATGGCTACACCTTC. The chain joins TRBV7-9 to TRBJ1-2, with D perhaps TRBD1 (5 bases). Germline values: CDR1 SEHNR, CDR2 FQNEAQ (reference sequence). This CDR3 spans 12 amino acids. V lost 1 base and J 6 bases, leaving 6 bases between the germline ends.

The genes are TRBV9 and TRBJ1-3, with 7 bases matching TRBD1. Per germline, CDR1 SGDLS and CDR2 YYNGEE. The V segment lost 3 bases and the J segment 0 bases; nucleotides outside the gene matches: 0. The CDR3 consists of 14 residues. DNA for the CDR3: TGTGCCAGCAGCGGACAGGGCTCTGGAAACACCATATATTTT. Translating gives CASSGQGSGNTIYF.

The gene calls are TRBV6-5 and TRBJ1-1, with TRBD1 identical over 8 bases. Unmatched junction bases numbered 6, after V lost 7 bases and J lost 2 bases. The CDR3 totals 14 residues. Germline V gene lookup returns CDR1 MNHEY and CDR2 SVGAGI. CDR3 nucleotide sequence: TGTGCCAGCAACCACGGACAGGGTAACACTGAAGCTTTCTTT. This translates into CASNHGQGNTEAFF.

The chain carries TRBV6-6 and TRBJ1-3, with D tentatively TRBD1 (5 bases). CDR1 MNHNY and CDR2 SVGAGI come from the germline V gene (reference sequence). The CDR3 loop spans 15 amino acids. Trimming pared 2 bases from V and 0 bases from J, leaving 8 bases between. The CDR3 sequence: CASSYGALSGNTIYF. CDR3 coding DNA: TGTGCCAGCAGTTACGGGGCGCTCTCTGGAAACACCATATATTTT.

The chain links TRBV27 to TRBJ1-1; D is undetermined. Germline V gene data show CDR1 as MNHEY and CDR2 as SMNVEV (reference sequence). V lost 7 bases to trimming and J lost 0 bases, with 12 bases between them. CDR3 size: 14 residues. CDR3 nucleotides: TGTGCCAGCAACCTGAGAAAAATGAACACTGAAGCTTTCTTT. It is translated as CASNLRKMNTEAFF.

This chain uses TRBV7-2 with TRBJ1-3; 9 positions match TRBD1. The germline CDR1 and CDR2 sequences are SGHTA and FQGNSA. V gave up 5 bases and J gave up 2 bases; unmatched junction bases: 7. The CDR3 runs to 16 residues. CDR3 in amino acids: CASSQGQGAAGNTIYF. CDR3 nucleotides: TGTGCCAGCAGCCAGGGACAGGGAGCGGCTGGAAACACCATATATTTT.

The chain recombines TRBV4-1 with TRBJ2-4; 7 positions match TRBD1. This CDR3 is 17 amino acids long. V lost 0 bases to trimming and J lost 0 bases; unmatched junction nucleotides: 5. CDR1 and CDR2 (germline): MGHRA, YSYEKL. The CDR3: CASSQEGGGLAKNIQYF. The CDR3 DNA reads TGCGCCAGCAGCCAAGAAGGGGGCGGTTTAGCCAAAAACATTCAGTACTTC.

The chain carries TRBV4-3 and TRBJ2-1, with D unresolved. The CDR3 is 15 residues long. V lost 2 bases and J lost 4, with 12 bases in between. CDR1 and CDR2 (germline): LGHNA, YSLEER. CDR3 DNA sequence: TGCGCCAGCAGCCAATCCTACCAGGCGTACAATGAGCAGTTCTTC. This encodes CASSQSYQAYNEQFF.

This chain joins TRBV4-3 and TRBJ1-1; D might be TRBD1 (5 bases). Germline V gives CDR1 LGHNA, CDR2 YSLEER. The CDR3 contains 18 residues. Trimming took off 0 bases at V and 8 bases at J, with 25 bases between the two ends. CDR3 amino acids: CASSQDLGGVQGRVEAFF. DNA for the CDR3: TGCGCCAGCAGCCAAGATCTTGGTGGCGTCCAGGGAAGGGTCGAAGCTTTCTTT.

The V call is TRBV14, the J call TRBJ2-7; D is undetermined. Germline assignment: CDR1 SGHDN and CDR2 FVKESK. Trimming cost V 1 base and J 2 bases, with 9 bases left between them. The length of the CDR3 is 14 residues. The CDR3 protein is CASSQGWATYEQYF. CDR3 in DNA: TGTGCCAGCAGCCAAGGCTGGGCCACCTACGAGCAGTACTTC.

V and J are TRBV4-1 and TRBJ2-2; 9 bases line up with TRBD2. The V and J ends lost 1 base and 7 bases, in that order; junction bases with no gene match: 10. The CDR3 covers 17 residues. CDR1 and CDR2 (germline): MGHRA, YSYEKL. The CDR3 DNA reads as TGCGCCAGCAGCCAAGGGGAGGTGGCGGGAGGGGGCGGGGAGCTGTTTTTT. Its translation: CASSQGEVAGGGGELFF.

The V call is TRBV18, the J call TRBJ1-1, with D hard to call. The V and J ends lost 0 bases and 5 bases respectively, with 13 bases between them. Germline CDR1 KGHSH, CDR2 LQKENI. CDR3 length: 15 amino acids. The CDR3 protein is CASSPPRPGGTEAFF. CDR3 in DNA: TGTGCCAGCTCACCACCTAGGCCGGGCGGGACTGAAGCTTTCTTT.

The V call is TRBV9, the J call TRBJ2-1; 7 nucleotides line up with TRBD2. Per the germline V gene, CDR1 is SGDLS and CDR2 is YYNGEE. J gave up 5 bases and V 4 bases, and 9 bases lay outside the gene matches. The CDR3 contains 15 residues. CDR3 amino acids: CASSPTSALNNEQFF. DNA of the CDR3: TGTGCCAGCAGCCCAACTAGCGCCCTTAACAATGAGCAGTTCTTC.